This TCR beta chain was sequenced during a study of yellow fever vaccine responses in identical twins. This clonotype has only a few counts. Antigen unknown. TCRdb called the RT-PCR reads again in MiXCR, with one record for every CDR3 protein. The table lists about 19,000 distinct CDR3 sequences, approximately 70% of them singletons, with over 2% in the top ten. Overall study results and limits: As reported, the vaccine T cell response of twins seemed partly convergent and partly personalized.

Source: T cells from blood (PBMCs), unsorted or a sorted subset (not recorded which), taken before or after yellow fever vaccination (not recorded which). The origin of this receptor is a woman aged 18-29 years who received the yellow fever vaccine.

The CDR3 DNA is TGTGCCAGCTCCGGTCAACTACAAGAGACCCAGTACTTC. The encoded protein is CASSGQLQETQYF. This sequence joins TRBV18 and TRBJ2-5; D is undetermined. Between the trimmed V and J ends, which lost 6 bases and 2 bases, there was a span of 10 bases. The V gene's germline CDR1 is KGHSH and CDR2 LQKENI. The CDR3 spans 13 residues. Full variable domain (rest looked up from reference TRBV18 and TRBJ2-5): NAGVMQNPRHLVRRRGQEARLRCSPMKGHSHVYWYRQLPEEGLKFMVYLQKENIIDESGMPKERFSAEFPKEGPSILRIQQVVRGDSAAYFCASSGQLQETQYFGPGTRLLVL.